A single sample is the source of the 26 T cell receptor beta chains below, sequenced in a study of blood T cell repertoires in COVID-19. Only in-frame clones appear in the TCRdb table, and some are missing; sequencing was by immunoSEQ multiplex PCR. This sample has roughly 380,000 clones, with over 65% found just once. The sample consisted of peripheral blood. The receptor set was obtained from a human donor with acute or convalescent COVID-19. The donor label of this sample is uncertain.

The chain carries TRBV2 and TRBJ1-6; D ambiguous. CDR1 SNHLY and CDR2 FYNNEI come from the germline V gene. Trimming left V 7 bases short and J 6 bases short, with 10 bases between. The CDR3 sequence is 13 residues long. The CDR3: CASTQEANSPLHF. The DNA for the CDR3 is TGTGCCAGCACTCAGGAGGCTAATTCACCCCTCCACTTT. The full variable domain, in which reference TRBV2 and TRBJ1-6 provide the parts outside the CDR3, is EPEVTQTPSHQVTQMGQEVILRCVPISNHLYFYWYRQILGQKVEFLVSFYNNEISEKSEIFDDQFSVERPDGSNFTLKIRSTKLEDSAMYFCASTQEANSPLHFGNGTRLTVT.

This rearrangement joins TRBV7-9 to TRBJ1-1; TRBD1 matches at 9 bases. The CDR3 is made up of 14 amino acids. J lost 3 bases, V lost 2 bases, and 1 base had no gene match. Germline values: CDR1 SEHNR, CDR2 FQNEAQ (reference sequence). The CDR3 nucleotides read TGTGCCAGCAGCTTAACAGGGGGCTACACTGAAGCTTTCTTT. It translates to CASSLTGGYTEAFF. The full variable domain, its missing parts supplied by reference TRBV7-9 and TRBJ1-1, is DTGVSQNPRHKITKRGQNVTFRCDPISEHNRLYWYRQTLGQGPEFLTYFQNEAQLEKSRLLSDRFSAERPKGSFSTLEIQRTEQGDSAMYLCASSLTGGYTEAFFGQGTRLTVV.

The V and J genes are TRBV28 and TRBJ1-2, with no clear D. V was clipped by 7 bases and J by 4 bases, with 10 bases between them. The CDR3 contains 12 residues. Per germline, CDR1 MDHEN and CDR2 SYDVKM. CDR3 loop: CASTSGVYGYTF. CDR3 coding DNA: TGTGCCAGCACTTCCGGGGTCTATGGCTACACCTTC.

This clone has only one observation. The genes are TRBV15 and TRBJ1-5; D not resolved. The germline V gene has CDR1 LNHNV and CDR2 YYDKDF (reference sequence). The CDR3 extends over 13 amino acids. The V gene lost 0 bases and the J gene lost 4 bases, with 4 bases spanning the gap. The CDR3 is CATSRERNQPQHF. The CDR3 coding sequence is TGTGCCACCAGCAGAGAGAGGAATCAGCCCCAGCATTTT.

This rearrangement joins TRBV2 to TRBJ2-7, with 8 bases aligning to TRBD2. Trimming at V came to 4 bases and at J to 6 bases, leaving 11 bases not matched to a gene. Germline CDR1 reads SNHLY; CDR2 reads FYNNEI. The CDR3 length is 15 residues. The chain's CDR3 is CASSAAGGYTGEQYF. CDR3 DNA sequence: TGTGCCAGCAGTGCCGCGGGAGGATATACGGGCGAGCAGTACTTC.

V and J are TRBV3-1 (or the pseudogene TRBV3-2) and TRBJ1-1, with D perhaps TRBD1 (5 bases). Germline values: CDR1 LGHDT, CDR2 YNNKEL (reference sequence). Trimming took 4 bases from V and 0 from J, leaving 12 bases between them. This CDR3 region has 15 residues. In DNA, the CDR3 is TGTGCCAGCAGCCGTAGGGGTCCCATGAACACTGAAGCTTTCTTT. It encodes CASSRRGPMNTEAFF.

The gene calls are TRBV5-8 and TRBJ2-3; 9 bases align to TRBD2. Germline V CDR1 and CDR2: SGHTS, YDEGEE. The CDR3 is 18 residues long. After removal of 0 bases from V and 7 bases from J, the junction contained 15 bases not matched to a gene. CDR3 loop: CASSLEVAGGPFWHTQYF. The CDR3 DNA follows: TGTGCCAGCAGCTTGGAGGTCGCGGGGGGGCCCTTTTGGCATACGCAGTATTTT. Full variable domain (remainder filled in from reference TRBV5-8 and TRBJ2-3): EAGVTQSPTHLIKTRGQQATLRCSPISGHTSVYWYQQALGLGLQFLLWYDEGEERNRGNFPPRFSGRQFPNYSSELNVNALELEDSALYLCASSLEVAGGPFWHTQYFGPGTRLTVL.

The CDR3 nucleotides are TGTGCCAGCAGCGCAACAGTCCTGAACACTGAAGCTTTCTTT. Translation gives CASSATVLNTEAFF. The chain couples TRBV11-2 to TRBJ1-1, with D unresolved. CDR1 is SGHAT, CDR2 FQNNGV, per germline. The ends were cut back, 5 bases at V and 0 bases at J, with 10 bases in the middle. CDR3 size: 14 residues.

The V and J genes are TRBV3-1 (or the pseudogene TRBV3-2) and TRBJ1-2, with TRBD1 identical over 8 bases. The CDR3 sequence is 17 residues long. V lost 1 base and J lost 7; bases outside the gene matches: 14. Germline V gene lookup returns CDR1 LGHDT and CDR2 YNNKEL (reference sequence). Here the CDR3 reads CASSQARDRLLLGGYTF. The CDR3 bases are TGTGCCAGCAGCCAAGCCCGGGACAGGCTGCTCCTTGGTGGCTACACCTTC.

The genes are TRBV20-1 and TRBJ1-2; D uncertain. In germline, CDR1 is DFQATT, CDR2 SNEGSKA (reference sequence). The length of the CDR3 is 13 residues. Trimming removed 3 bases at V and 6 bases at J, with 14 bases between. This CDR3 reads CSASRGSKDGYTF. Here the CDR3 DNA reads TGCAGTGCTAGTAGAGGGAGCAAGGATGGCTACACCTTC.

The gene calls are TRBV12-3 or TRBV12-4 and TRBJ1-1; no clear D. V was clipped by 1 base and J by 8 bases, with 8 bases between them. This CDR3 contains 12 residues. CDR3 amino acids: CASSLVGGEAFF. The CDR3 nucleotides read TGTGCCAGCAGTTTAGTGGGAGGAGAAGCTTTCTTT.

The gene calls are TRBV10-3 and TRBJ2-5, with D maybe TRBD2 (5 bases). Trimming pared 0 bases from V and 1 base from J, leaving 6 bases between. The CDR3 covers 14 residues. CDR1 is ENHRY, CDR2 SYGVKD, per germline. Written as DNA, the CDR3 is TGTGCCATCAGTGAGTCAAGCGGCCAAGAGACCCAGTACTTC. Its translation: CAISESSGQETQYF.

The V gene is TRBV10-2, the J gene TRBJ2-2, with D uncertain. The CDR3 runs to 15 residues. The V end lost 6 bases, the J end lost 0 bases, and 11 bases lay between the germline ends. From germline, CDR1 is WSHSY and CDR2 SAAADI. The CDR3 DNA reads TGCGCCAGCAGATTAGGAGTCACGAACACCGGGGAGCTGTTTTTT. This encodes CASRLGVTNTGELFF.

This clone was detected only a few times. In nucleotides, the CDR3 is TGTGCCTGGAGTGTACGCGGGAACACTGAAGCTTTCTTT. Translated: CAWSVRGNTEAFF. The chain joins TRBV30 to TRBJ1-1; D not certain. Germline V CDR1 and CDR2: GTSNPN, SVGIG (reference sequence). The V and J ends lost 0 bases and 1 base respectively, with 6 bases between them. The CDR3 totals 13 residues.

This chain links TRBV15 with TRBJ1-1; TRBD1 might be the D (5 bases). CDR1 is LNHNV, CDR2 YYDKDF, per germline (reference sequence). V was pared by 3 bases and J by 1 base, with 15 bases between. This CDR3 region has 16 residues. The CDR3 nucleotides are TGTGCCACCAGCAGTAGGCCGGGGGAGGCGAACACTGAAGCTTTCTTT. It specifies CATSSRPGEANTEAFF.

The V gene is TRBV6-4, the J gene TRBJ2-7; no firm D call. Germline values: CDR1 MRHNA, CDR2 SNTAGT. The V end lost 4 bases, the J end lost 0 bases, and 7 bases lay between the germline ends. The CDR3 contains 13 residues. For the CDR3, the DNA is TGTGCCAGCAGTGTCCTCGTCTCCTACGAGCAGTACTTC. Its protein is CASSVLVSYEQYF.

The CDR3 nucleotides are TGTGCCAGTAGTATAGATCGGGAGTTTGGGCCTGGAAACACCATATATTTT. Translated: CASSIDREFGPGNTIYF. The chain couples TRBV19 to TRBJ1-3; no clear D gene. The CDR3 consists of 17 residues. Trimming removed 0 bases at V and 2 bases at J, with 14 bases between. The germline gives CDR1 LNHDA, CDR2 SQIVND (reference sequence). The whole variable domain, remainder taken from reference TRBV19 and TRBJ1-3, is DGGITQSPKYLFRKEGQNVTLSCEQNLNHDAMYWYRQDPGQGLRLIYYSQIVNDFQKGDIAEGYSVSREKKESFPLTVTSAQKNPTAFYLCASSIDREFGPGNTIYFGEGSWLTVV.

The rearrangement links TRBV5-1 to TRBJ2-3, with D maybe TRBD2 (5 bases). CDR1 is SGHRS and CDR2 is YFSETQ in the germline V gene. There are 15 residues in the CDR3. Trimming cost V 4 bases and J 4 bases, with 16 bases left between them. CDR3 sequence reads: CASSRVGGPSDTQYF. The CDR3 nucleotides read TGCGCCAGCAGCAGAGTTGGCGGGCCCTCAGATACGCAGTATTTT.

This clone was seen more than once but under ten times. The chain is built from TRBV11-2 and TRBJ2-7; D perhaps matches TRBD1 (6 bases). CDR3 length: 16 amino acids. V was trimmed by 3 bases and J by 0 bases, leaving 15 bases between them. The germline gives CDR1 SGHAT, CDR2 FQNNGV. CDR3 amino acids: CASSFGRDTISYEQYF. The CDR3 DNA follows: TGTGCCAGCAGCTTTGGTCGGGACACGATCTCCTACGAGCAGTACTTC.

The rearrangement links TRBV7-6 to TRBJ1-3; possible D gene TRBD1, 6 bases. V gave up 6 bases and J gave up 0 bases, with 21 bases separating them. Germline values: CDR1 SGHVS, CDR2 FNYEAQ. The CDR3 is made up of 18 amino acids. DNA of the CDR3: TGTGCCAGCAGTTCCCGGGGGGGCCAAGGGGGCTCTGGAAACACCATATATTTT. It is translated as CASSSRGGQGGSGNTIYF. Together with reference TRBV7-6 and TRBJ1-3, the CDR3 gives the full variable domain: GAGVSQSPRYKVTKRGQDVALRCDPISGHVSLYWYRQALGQGPEFLTYFNYEAQQDKSGLPNDRFSAERPEGSISTLTIQRTEQRDSAMYRCASSSRGGQGGSGNTIYFGEGSWLTVV.

V and J are TRBV19 and TRBJ2-1; D may be TRBD1 (6 bases). In germline, CDR1 is LNHDA, CDR2 SQIVND (reference sequence). Trimming removed 3 bases from V and 6 bases from J, with 18 bases in between. The CDR3 is 16 residues long. The DNA of the CDR3 is TGTGCCAGTAGTATTTTCCTGTCAGGGGCACGCAATGAGCAGTTCTTC. This encodes CASSIFLSGARNEQFF.

Notes on this clone: The sample holds other DNA sequences that translate to the same CDR3. The chain links TRBV3-1 (or the pseudogene TRBV3-2) to TRBJ1-4; TRBD1 might be the D (5 bases). Germline CDR1 LGHDT, CDR2 YNNKEL (reference sequence). With 2 bases removed from V and 4 bases from J, the gap between germline ends came to 8 bases. This CDR3 region has 14 residues. CDR3 sequence (DNA): TGTGCCAGCAGCCAACGGGGGGGTAATGAAAAACTGTTTTTT. This encodes CASSQRGGNEKLFF.

The chain uses TRBV28 and TRBJ1-1, with 8 positions matching TRBD1. J lost 4 bases, V lost 5 bases, and 15 bases had no gene match. This CDR3 is built from 17 residues. The germline gives CDR1 MDHEN, CDR2 SYDVKM. The CDR3 loop is CASSHARSQGASTEAFF. The DNA for the CDR3 is TGTGCCAGCAGTCACGCACGTTCCCAGGGGGCGTCCACTGAAGCTTTCTTT.

The chain recombines TRBV30 with TRBJ1-2; possible D gene TRBD1, 5 bases. The CDR3 loop spans 12 amino acids. Trimming took 3 bases from V and 8 from J, leaving 13 bases between them. Germline CDR1 GTSNPN, CDR2 SVGIG (reference sequence). CDR3 protein: CAWRNRPGGYTF. CDR3 in DNA: TGTGCCTGGAGGAACAGGCCTGGGGGCTACACCTTC. Together with reference TRBV30 and TRBJ1-2, the CDR3 gives the full variable domain: SQTIHQWPATLVQPVGSPLSLECTVEGTSNPNLYWYRQAAGRGLQLLFYSVGIGQISSEVPQNLSASRPQDRQFILSSKKLLLSDSGFYLCAWRNRPGGYTFGSGTRLTVV.

The gene calls are TRBV28 and TRBJ1-2; a weak D match, TRBD1 (6 bases). This CDR3 has 13 amino acids. CDR1 and CDR2 (germline): MDHEN, SYDVKM. The V and J ends lost 4 bases and 9 bases respectively, with 15 bases between them. The CDR3 DNA follows: TGTGCCAGCAGTTCAAACAGGGTCGTGAGCTACACCTTC. Its translation: CASSSNRVVSYTF.

The rearrangement links TRBV2 to TRBJ1-2, with unresolved D. CDR3 length equals 15 residues. Trimming removed 5 bases at V and 1 base at J, with 14 bases between. Germline V gene sequence: CDR1 SNHLY, CDR2 FYNNEI. The CDR3 protein is CASSSGKQINYGYTF. Here the CDR3 DNA reads TGTGCCAGCAGTTCCGGGAAGCAAATTAACTATGGCTACACCTTC.